This entry lists 11 T cell receptor beta chains sequenced from one sample in a study of cytomegalovirus exposure and HLA in healthy donors. PCR amplification relied on 60 Vbeta primers (plus 13 Jbeta primers). This table comes from immunoSEQ multiplex PCR, and its TCRdb copy is limited to in-frame clones, with some not included. The data hold 90,000 to 100,000 clones, with 60% to 85% observed a single time. Sequenced sample: PBMCs. Every receptor here comes from a man between 60 and 70 years old in good health and CMV-seropositive.

The DNA for the CDR3 is TGTGCCAGCTCACCACCGGACAACACAGATACGCAGTATTTT. Translated: CASSPPDNTDTQYF. The rearrangement links TRBV18 to TRBJ2-3, with D perhaps TRBD1 (5 bases). Germline V lookup: CDR1 KGHSH, CDR2 LQKENI. CDR3 size: 14 residues. Trimming pared 0 bases from V and 2 bases from J, leaving 6 bases between.

The rearrangement joins TRBV25-1 to TRBJ1-1; maybe TRBD1 (5 bases). This CDR3 has 15 residues. Per germline, CDR1 MGHDK and CDR2 SYGVNS. The V and J ends lost 1 base and 5 bases respectively, with 14 bases between them. CDR3 sequence: CASSEWGTSMTEAFF. In nucleotides, the CDR3 is TGTGCCAGCAGTGAATGGGGGACTTCTATGACTGAAGCTTTCTTT.

The chain couples TRBV6-5 to TRBJ1-2; D is unresolved. V was pared by 5 bases and J by 0 bases, with 7 bases between. The germline V gene encodes CDR1 MNHEY and CDR2 SVGAGI. This CDR3 is 13 amino acids long. CDR3 bases: TGTGCCAGCAGTCGAACAACTAACTATGGCTACACCTTC. Residues: CASSRTTNYGYTF.

The chain recombines TRBV18 with TRBJ1-1; the match to TRBD1 covers 10 bases. This CDR3 has 16 amino acids. The junction had 5 bases not matched to a gene; V was cut back by 4 bases and J by 0 bases. Germline values: CDR1 KGHSH, CDR2 LQKENI. The CDR3 here is CASSQGQGLLNTEAFF. The CDR3 coding sequence is TGTGCCAGCTCACAGGGACAGGGGCTATTGAACACTGAAGCTTTCTTT.

This clone was observed a few times. The gene calls are TRBV6-5 and TRBJ1-2; 7 bases are shared with TRBD1. Germline CDR1 reads MNHEY; CDR2 reads SVGAGI. The length of the CDR3 is 14 residues. V lost 0 bases and J lost 7; bases outside the gene matches: 5. CDR3 residues: CASSYSLQGSGYTF. CDR3 nucleotide sequence: TGTGCCAGCAGTTACTCACTACAGGGGAGTGGCTACACCTTC.

The chain has TRBV6-5 and TRBJ2-5; D is unresolved. The germline CDR1 and CDR2 sequences are MNHEY and SVGAGI. The V gene lost 2 bases and the J gene lost 2 bases, with 9 bases spanning the gap. This CDR3 region has 14 residues. CDR3 amino acids: CASSYDSLQETQYF. The CDR3 DNA sequence: TGTGCCAGCAGTTACGATTCTCTACAAGAGACCCAGTACTTC.

The chain employs TRBV10-3 and TRBJ2-1; 8 bases align to TRBD2. The CDR3 covers 16 residues. V was clipped by 3 bases and J by 0 bases; unmatched bases: 4. Germline V lookup: CDR1 ENHRY, CDR2 SYGVKD. This chain's CDR3 is CAISESAGGSYNEQFF. The CDR3 DNA reads as TGTGCCATCAGTGAAAGTGCGGGGGGCTCCTACAATGAGCAGTTCTTC.

The chain uses TRBV28 and TRBJ1-2; 10 bases are shared with TRBD1. Germline CDR1 MDHEN, CDR2 SYDVKM. J was trimmed by 0 bases and V by 6 bases; bases with no gene match: 7. This CDR3 region has 16 residues. CDR3 bases: TGTGCCAGCAGCATCGGGGGACAGGGGACTAACTATGGCTACACCTTC. Its translation is CASSIGGQGTNYGYTF.

With respect to this clone: The junction shows a germline mismatch at one end, possibly a read error. The chain has TRBV29-1 and TRBJ2-2; 12 bases agree with TRBD2. The CDR3 spans 15 residues. Germline CDR1 reads SQVTM; CDR2 reads ANQGSEA. In DNA, the CDR3 is TGCAGCGTTTGGACTAGCGGGGTTGGGACCGGGGAGCCGTTTTTT. Translation: CSVWTSGVGTGEPFF.

The V gene is TRBV10-3, the J gene TRBJ2-2; TRBD2 aligns across 8 bases. Germline V gene lookup returns CDR1 ENHRY and CDR2 SYGVKD. The CDR3 runs to 16 residues. V lost 6 bases, J lost 7 bases, and 13 bases stayed unmatched. The DNA for the CDR3 is TGTGCCATCAGCGCAGCCGGCGGGGGGAAGGTCGGGGAGCTGTTTTTT. It is translated as CAISAAGGGKVGELFF.

The chain joins TRBV5-1 to TRBJ1-2; no definite D call. The ends were cut back, 2 bases at V and 2 bases at J, with 13 bases in the middle. Germline V gives CDR1 SGHRS, CDR2 YFSETQ. The CDR3 extends over 15 amino acids. The CDR3 DNA follows: TGCGCCAGCAGCTTTGGTGAGGCCCTAAACTATGGCTACACCTTC. This translates into CASSFGEALNYGYTF. Full variable domain (rest looked up from reference TRBV5-1 and TRBJ1-2): KAGVTQTPRYLIKTRGQQVTLSCSPISGHRSVSWYQQTPGQGLQFLFEYFSETQRNKGNFPGRFSGRQFSNSRSEMNVSTLELGDSALYLCASSFGEALNYGYTFGSGTRLTVV.